The 10 T cell receptor beta chains presented below share a single source sample, sequenced in a study of blood T cells in healthy people across ages. The authors ran a second PCR of about 6 to 11 cycles using a sample-barcoded 5' primer and a J-beta primer mix. TCRdb fed the 5' RACE reads into MiXCR, producing one record per CDR3 protein. This table holds 1.5 million to 2 million distinct CDR3 sequences, approximately 30% found once. The material sequenced was blood. The source of these receptors is a woman aged 25 to 39 in good health.

This sequence joins TRBV28 and TRBJ2-1; tentative D call: TRBD2 (6 bases). Germline V lookup: CDR1 MDHEN, CDR2 SYDVKM. CDR3 length equals 12 residues. Trimming left V 8 bases short and J 13 bases short, with 18 bases between. The CDR3 region is CASRGVQETQFF. In nucleotides, the CDR3 is TGTGCCAGCCGCGGGGTACAAGAGACCCAGTTCTTC.

The table lists this clonotype with many counts. J is TRBJ2-7 and V is TRBV10-3; D remains unclear. V was clipped by 2 bases and J by 0 bases, with 5 bases between them. The length of the CDR3 is 13 residues. Germline V lookup: CDR1 ENHRY, CDR2 SYGVKD. The CDR3 reads CAISEKPSYEQYF. The CDR3, as DNA: TGTGCCATCAGTGAGAAACCCTCCTACGAGCAGTACTTC.

This chain uses TRBV11-2 with TRBJ2-7; no firm D call. Trimming pared 3 bases from V and 3 bases from J, leaving 12 bases between. Germline V gives CDR1 SGHAT, CDR2 FQNNGV. The CDR3 runs to 14 residues. The CDR3 bases are TGTGCCAGCAGCTTCGACGAGAGGAACTACGAGCAGTACTTC. This gives the protein CASSFDERNYEQYF.

This clonotype was detected ten times or more. V usage is TRBV20-1 and J usage is TRBJ2-1, with TRBD2 identical over 8 bases. V trimming: 5 bases; J trimming: 7 bases; junction bases outside the gene matches: 25. Germline CDR1 and CDR2: DFQATT and SNEGSKA (reference sequence). The CDR3 consists of 19 residues. The chain's CDR3 is CSAPVPRWVGGALVNEQFF. In DNA form, the CDR3 reads TGCAGTGCTCCTGTACCCCGGTGGGTCGGGGGGGCTTTGGTGAATGAGCAGTTCTTC.

This clonotype was observed a single time. The gene calls are TRBV12-5 and TRBJ2-1; tentatively, D is TRBD1 or TRBD2 (6 bases each). V was pared by 7 bases and J by 0 bases, with 13 bases between. From germline, CDR1 is LGHNT and CDR2 FRNRAP. This CDR3 spans 15 amino acids. CDR3 amino acids: CASAGARSSYNEQFF. The CDR3 nucleotides are TGTGCTAGTGCGGGGGCGAGGAGCTCCTACAATGAGCAGTTCTTC.

The sample holds a few counts of this clonotype. This chain uses TRBV9 with TRBJ1-1; 7 bases match TRBD1. V shed 2 bases, J shed 0 bases, and the junction held 1 base outside the gene matches. There are 14 residues in the CDR3. The germline CDR1 and CDR2 sequences are SGDLS and YYNGEE. This chain's CDR3 is CASSVGQLNTEAFF. The CDR3 nucleotides are TGTGCCAGCAGCGTGGGACAGCTGAACACTGAAGCTTTCTTT.

This clonotype has just a few counts. The CDR3: CASSLSGNRDNVLTF. The CDR3 coding sequence is TGTGCCAGCAGTTTATCGGGAAACCGGGACAACGTCCTGACTTTC. The J gene is TRBJ2-6, the V gene TRBV12-3 or TRBV12-4; D perhaps matches TRBD2 (5 bases). This CDR3 spans 15 amino acids. Trimming removed 2 bases from V and 9 bases from J, with 14 bases in between.

This clonotype occurred many times. The chain combines TRBV15 with TRBJ2-3; tentative D call: TRBD2 (6 bases). Germline CDR1 reads LNHNV; CDR2 reads YYDKDF (reference sequence). The CDR3 runs to 15 residues. Trimming cost V 7 bases and J 0 bases, with 14 bases left between them. CDR3: CATTGRGYSTDTQYF. The CDR3 DNA sequence: TGTGCCACCACCGGGAGAGGTTATAGCACAGATACGCAGTATTTT.

The table lists this clonotype with many counts. The chain couples TRBV6-5 to TRBJ2-3, with TRBD1 as a possible D gene (5 bases). The V end lost 2 bases, the J end lost 5 bases, and 11 bases lay between the germline ends. This CDR3 has 14 amino acids. Germline values: CDR1 MNHEY, CDR2 SVGAGI. The CDR3 loop reads CASSYGRVVDTQYF. The CDR3 bases are TGTGCCAGCAGTTACGGCAGGGTTGTAGATACGCAGTATTTT.

This clonotype occurred a few times. This rearrangement joins TRBV4-1 to TRBJ2-1, with TRBD2 as a possible D gene (5 bases). The CDR3 runs to 15 residues. Germline V gene data show CDR1 as MGHRA and CDR2 as YSYEKL. The V and J ends lost 0 bases and 8 bases respectively, with 14 bases between them. CDR3 residues: CASSQDKRGLDEQFF. The CDR3 DNA is TGCGCCAGCAGCCAAGATAAAAGAGGGTTGGATGAGCAGTTCTTC.